A selection of T cell receptor beta chains follows, all from one sample in a study of CD8 T cells in ankylosing spondylitis. TCRdb used MiXCR to reprocess the 5' RACE reads, holding one entry per CDR3 protein. Here the sample spans 250,000 to 350,000 distinct CDR3 sequences, 8% being singletons. The specimen sequenced was blood, either unsorted or a sorted T cell fraction (not recorded which). The source is a male donor with ankylosing spondylitis. CDR3s include the opening cysteine and the closing phenylalanine or tryptophan. A D gene is named only where the DNA matches it firmly. Only some rows state a clone size, as once, few, many or a class for expanded clones.

size: few
D: NA
J: TRBJ2-7
V: TRBV11-3
DNA: TGTGCCAGCAGCTTAAGGGGATATCCCCGTTCCTACGAGCAGTACTTC
CDR3: CASSLRGYPRSYEQYF

size: many
D: TRBD1
J: TRBJ1-1
V: TRBV11-1
DNA: TGTGCCAGCAGCATCAGGGACAGGGGGCGTCTAAATTCGGCTGAAGCTTTCTTT
CDR3: CASSIRDRGRLNSAEAFF

size: few
D: TRBD2
J: TRBJ2-1
V: TRBV4-1
DNA: TGCGCCAGCCGGACTAGCGGGAGGTCGTACAATGAGCAGTTCTTC
CDR3: CASRTSGRSYNEQFF

size: few
D: NA
J: TRBJ2-3
V: TRBV7-7
DNA: TGTGCTAGCAGCCTAGGGGACACAAGCACAGATACGCAGTATTTT
CDR3: CASSLGDTSTDTQYF

size: many
D: NA
J: TRBJ2-1
V: TRBV7-9
DNA: TGTGCCAGCAGCCGGGACGGACGCTACAATGAGCAGTTCTTC
CDR3: CASSRDGRYNEQFF

size: NA
D: TRBD1
J: TRBJ2-3
V: TRBV10-3
DNA: TGTGCCATCAGCAAACAGGGGGATACGCAGTATTTT
CDR3: CAISKQGDTQYF

size: NA
D: TRBD1
J: TRBJ1-6
V: TRBV20-1
DNA: TGCAGTGTGCAAGACAGGGGAGTGAGTTCACCCCTCCACTTT
CDR3: CSVQDRGVSSPLHF

size: few
D: TRBD2
J: TRBJ2-1
V: TRBV7-9
DNA: TGTGCCAGCAGCTTCACTAGCGGGAGCCCCAACGAGCAGTTCTTC
CDR3: CASSFTSGSPNEQFF

size: NA
D: NA
J: TRBJ2-3
V: TRBV6-2/TRBV6-3
DNA: TGTGCCAACAGTTACTCAGTCAGGGCGCCAGATACGCAGTATTTT
CDR3: CANSYSVRAPDTQYF

size: NA
D: TRBD1
J: TRBJ1-4
V: TRBV29-1
DNA: TGCAGCGCCCGCCGGGACAGAACTAATGAAAAACTGTTTTTT
CDR3: CSARRDRTNEKLFF

size: NA
D: NA
J: TRBJ2-7
V: TRBV12-3/TRBV12-4
DNA: TGTGCCAGCAGCCATGACAGATACTACGAGCAGTACTTC
CDR3: CASSHDRYYEQYF

size: NA
D: NA
J: TRBJ1-6
V: TRBV4-1
DNA: TGCGCCAGCAGCCAAACGAGTGAAGGGATAGTAACCCTCCACTTT
CDR3: CASSQTSEGIVTLHF

size: many
D: TRBD1
J: TRBJ1-5
V: TRBV6-1
DNA: TGTGCCAGCAGTGGAGGGACAGATAGCAATCAGCCCCAGCATTTT
CDR3: CASSGGTDSNQPQHF

size: NA
D: TRBD2
J: TRBJ2-3
V: TRBV20-1
DNA: TGCAGTGCTCCCGTTGCGGGAGGGGTCTTTGGCACAGATACGCAGTATTTT
CDR3: CSAPVAGGVFGTDTQYF

size: many
D: TRBD2
J: TRBJ2-7
V: TRBV29-1
DNA: TGCAGCGTGCGAGAGACTAGCGAGGGAAACGAGCAGTACTTC
CDR3: CSVRETSEGNEQYF

size: few
D: NA
J: TRBJ2-3
V: TRBV25-1
DNA: TGTGCCAGCAGTTTTGCCTGGTCCGGGACGGATACGCAGTATTTT
CDR3: CASSFAWSGTDTQYF

size: NA
D: NA
J: TRBJ2-3
V: TRBV29-1
DNA: TGCAGCGTTGCCCGAGCGCTTAGCACAGATACGCAGTATTTT
CDR3: CSVARALSTDTQYF

size: few
D: TRBD2
J: TRBJ2-7
V: TRBV28
DNA: TGTGCCAGCAGAGTAGCGGGAGGGCCCCACGAGCAGTACTTC
CDR3: CASRVAGGPHEQYF

size: few
D: NA
J: TRBJ2-3
V: TRBV10-3
DNA: TGTGCCATCAGTGAGGGGGTCGGCACAGATACGCAGTATTTT
CDR3: CAISEGVGTDTQYF

size: few
D: TRBD2
J: TRBJ2-3
V: TRBV5-1
DNA: TGCGCCAGCAGCTTGTTGGATAGCGGGACGTACACAGATACGCAGTATTTT
CDR3: CASSLLDSGTYTDTQYF

size: few
D: TRBD2
J: TRBJ2-7
V: TRBV12-3/TRBV12-4
DNA: TGTGCCAGCCCGGGGTGGACTAGCATGGGCGAGCAGTACTTC
CDR3: CASPGWTSMGEQYF

size: few
D: NA
J: TRBJ1-5
V: TRBV6-2/TRBV6-3
DNA: TGTGCCAGCAGTTACGGGGCGCCCCCTGGTTTGACCCAGCATTTT
CDR3: CASSYGAPPGLTQHF

size: NA
D: NA
J: TRBJ2-4
V: TRBV20-1
DNA: TGCAGTGCTAGCTTACGGATAGCCAAAAACATTCAGTACTTC
CDR3: CSASLRIAKNIQYF

size: few
D: NA
J: TRBJ2-6
V: TRBV6-1
DNA: TGTGCCAGCTTTGGGGGCGCCAACGTCCTGACTTTC
CDR3: CASFGGANVLTF

size: few
D: TRBD1
J: TRBJ2-7
V: TRBV12-3/TRBV12-4
DNA: TGTGCCACCGGACAGGGGCCTGCCTACGAGCAGTACTTC
CDR3: CATGQGPAYEQYF

size: NA
D: NA
J: TRBJ1-3
V: TRBV20-1
DNA: TGCAGTGCTAGTCCTGGACGGGGAAACACCATATATTTT
CDR3: CSASPGRGNTIYF

size: few
D: TRBD2
J: TRBJ2-1
V: TRBV5-1
DNA: TGCGCCAGCAGGGGGCGACTAGCGTGGGGTGAGCAGTTCTTC
CDR3: CASRGRLAWGEQFF

size: NA
D: NA
J: TRBJ2-2
V: TRBV7-9
DNA: TGTGCCAGCAGCTTAGCTGTCGCCGACACCGGGGAGCTGTTTTTT
CDR3: CASSLAVADTGELFF

size: NA
D: NA
J: TRBJ2-7
V: TRBV4-2
DNA: TGTGCCAGCAGCCAGGAGGCGGCGTCCTACGAGCAGTACTTC
CDR3: CASSQEAASYEQYF

size: NA
D: NA
J: TRBJ2-1
V: TRBV20-1
DNA: TGCAGTGCCGGGACGAATGAGCAGTTCTTC
CDR3: CSAGTNEQFF

size: NA
D: NA
J: TRBJ1-3
V: TRBV5-5
DNA: TGTGCCAGCAGCTTGGATCCGGGTTCTGGAAACACCATATATTTT
CDR3: CASSLDPGSGNTIYF

size: few
D: NA
J: TRBJ2-1
V: TRBV24-1
DNA: TGTGCCACCAGTGAGGGGGGTACTGAGCAGTTCTTC
CDR3: CATSEGGTEQFF

size: NA
D: NA
J: TRBJ2-2
V: TRBV5-1
DNA: TGCGCCAGCAGCTTGGAACAGTGGAACACCGGGGAGCTGTTTTTT
CDR3: CASSLEQWNTGELFF

size: NA
D: NA
J: TRBJ2-1
V: TRBV3-1
DNA: TGTGCCAGCAGCCAAGTGGGGCTGGTTTACAATGAGCAGTTCTTC
CDR3: CASSQVGLVYNEQFF

size: NA
D: NA
J: TRBJ2-6
V: TRBV18
DNA: TGTGCCAGCTCACCATCGCGCTCTGGGGCCAACGTCCTGACTTTC
CDR3: CASSPSRSGANVLTF

size: many
D: NA
J: TRBJ2-7
V: TRBV9
DNA: TGTGCCAGCAGCGTAGTCGGGAGCTCCTACGAGCAGTACTTC
CDR3: CASSVVGSSYEQYF